This TCR beta chain was recovered during a study of glioma-infiltrating T cells. Study conclusions and caveats: Non-neoplastic patients had below-expected tissue-blood divergence, while all gliomas exceeded expectation.

Amplification of TCR alpha and beta CDR3 regions from RNA used iRepertoire nested multiplex PCR. TCRdb recomputed calls from the multiplex PCR reads with MiXCR, one row per CDR3 protein. Of tens of thousands of distinct CDR3 sequences listed, around 40% were seen once; the top ten hold 35% to 45%. Trimming at V came to 4 bases and at J to 4 bases, leaving 7 bases not matched to a gene. CDR1 is MDHEN and CDR2 is SYDVKM in the germline V gene. There are 16 residues in the CDR3. This clonotype came up many times. Its specificity is unknown. The receptor's source is a human donor with low-grade glioma or glioblastoma, undergoing nonglioma brain surgery, or in good health (not recorded which). The rearrangement joins TRBV28 to TRBJ2-2, with 9 bases lining up with TRBD2. The sample taken for sequencing was glioma tissue, nonneoplastic brain tissue, or PBMCs (not recorded which). CDR3 residues: CASSSDSGGPTGELFF. CDR3 bases: TGTGCCAGCAGTTCCGATAGCGGGGGACCCACCGGGGAGCTGTTTTTT.